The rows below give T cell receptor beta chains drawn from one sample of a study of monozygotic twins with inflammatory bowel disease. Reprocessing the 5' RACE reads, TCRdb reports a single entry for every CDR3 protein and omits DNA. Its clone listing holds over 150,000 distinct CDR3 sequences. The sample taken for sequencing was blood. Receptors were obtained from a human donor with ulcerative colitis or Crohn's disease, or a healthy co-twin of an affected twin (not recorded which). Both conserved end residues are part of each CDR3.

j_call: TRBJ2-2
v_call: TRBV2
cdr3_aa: CASGQTSYGELFF

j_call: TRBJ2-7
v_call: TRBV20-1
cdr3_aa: CSARDILAGRSSYEQYF

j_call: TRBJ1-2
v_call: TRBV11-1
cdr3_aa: CASSLGQGTGYTF

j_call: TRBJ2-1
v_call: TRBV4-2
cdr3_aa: CASSRPGRNEQFF

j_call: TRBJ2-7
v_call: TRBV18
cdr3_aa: CASSPPLTGAPYEQYF

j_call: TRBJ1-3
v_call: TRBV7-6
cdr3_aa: CASSRGQGSGNTIYF

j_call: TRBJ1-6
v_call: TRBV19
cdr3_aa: CASRWTENSPLHF

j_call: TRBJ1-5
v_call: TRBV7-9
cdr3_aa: CASSFIEPGGGQPQHF

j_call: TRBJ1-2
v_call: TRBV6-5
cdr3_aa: CASSSGSYGYTF

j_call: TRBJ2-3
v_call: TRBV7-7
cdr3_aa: CASSLEWADTQYF

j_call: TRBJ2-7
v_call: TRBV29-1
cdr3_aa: CSVAARADYEQYF

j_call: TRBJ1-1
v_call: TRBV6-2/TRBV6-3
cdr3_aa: CASSYNTGGPITEAFF

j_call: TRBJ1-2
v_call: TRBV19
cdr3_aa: CASTTGPGGYTF

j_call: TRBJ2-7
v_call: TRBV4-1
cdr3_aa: CASSQGLAGVSEQYF

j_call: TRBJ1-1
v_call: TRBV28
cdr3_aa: CASMGPNTEAFF